The 19 T cell receptor beta chains reported below all come from one sample, sequenced in a study of T cells after somatic rescue of genetic block. TCRdb's copy holds only in-frame clones and misses some; the assay was immunoSEQ multiplex PCR. Among 65,000 to 70,000 clones listed, under 95% were seen once. Material: peripheral blood mononuclear cells (PBMCs). All receptors derive from a man in his forties.

This clone turned up a few times. This chain links TRBV5-1 with TRBJ1-4; TRBD1 might be the D (6 bases). The germline V and J ends were trimmed by 4 bases and 6 bases, with 10 bases remaining between them. The germline V gene has CDR1 SGHRS and CDR2 YFSETQ. CDR3 length: 13 amino acids. In DNA form, the CDR3 reads TGCGCCAGCAGCCGACAGGACCATGAAAAACTGTTTTTT. Residues: CASSRQDHEKLFF.

This chain joins TRBV4-2 and TRBJ2-1; D is perhaps TRBD1 (6 bases). Trimming pared 3 bases from V and 8 bases from J, leaving 14 bases between. Looked up from germline, CDR1 is LGHNA and CDR2 is YNFKEQ. This CDR3 is 14 amino acids long. For the CDR3, the DNA is TGTGCCAGCAGCCATCCCGACAGGTGGCATGAGCAGTTCTTC. This gives the protein CASSHPDRWHEQFF.

The rearrangement joins TRBV7-2 to TRBJ2-1; unclear D gene. This CDR3 has 13 amino acids. The V end lost 2 bases, the J end lost 6 bases, and 8 bases lay between the germline ends. The V gene's germline CDR1 is SGHTA and CDR2 FQGNSA. The CDR3 spells CASSLFGLNEQFF. The CDR3 region has the DNA TGTGCCAGCAGCTTATTCGGCCTCAATGAGCAGTTCTTC.

This clone was seen a handful of times. The CDR3 DNA is TGTGCCAGCAGCTTAGGGAGTGCGAATTCACCCCTCCACTTT. It is translated as CASSLGSANSPLHF. The chain recombines TRBV5-4 with TRBJ1-6; D is unresolved. V gave up 2 bases and J gave up 7 bases, with 10 bases separating them. Germline V CDR1 and CDR2: SGHNT, YYREEE (reference sequence). The CDR3 has 14 amino acids.

CDR3 nucleotides: TGTGCCAGCAGCTTCCACGTGGGGCAGTCCGGGGAGCTGTTTTTT. Translated: CASSFHVGQSGELFF. The chain uses TRBV11-2 and TRBJ2-2; a possible D gene is TRBD1 (5 bases). V lost 3 bases, J lost 6 bases, and 14 bases lay in between. Germline V gene data show CDR1 as SGHAT and CDR2 as FQNNGV. This CDR3 spans 15 amino acids. The full variable domain, in which reference TRBV11-2 and TRBJ2-2 provide the parts outside the CDR3, is EAGVAQSPRYKIIEKRQSVAFWCNPISGHATLYWYQQILGQGPKLLIQFQNNGVVDDSQLPKDRFSAERLKGVDSTLKIQPAKLEDSAVYLCASSFHVGQSGELFFGEGSRLTVL.

The V and J genes are TRBV9 and TRBJ2-1, with 7 bases aligning to TRBD2. J gave up 9 bases and V 0 bases, and 6 bases lay outside the gene matches. CDR1 and CDR2 from the germline V gene are SGDLS and YYNGEE. The CDR3 runs 14 residues. The CDR3: CASSVAPGGSEQFF. CDR3 nucleotides: TGTGCCAGCAGCGTAGCGCCCGGCGGGAGTGAGCAGTTCTTC.

The chain couples TRBV13 to TRBJ2-3, with D uncertain. The CDR3 extends over 13 amino acids. V lost 5 bases and J 6 bases, leaving 12 bases between the germline ends. CDR1 is PRHDT, CDR2 FYEKMQ, per germline (reference sequence). The CDR3 DNA reads TGTGCCAGCAGCCTCCGGTCGGAGGATACGCAGTATTTT. Encoded protein: CASSLRSEDTQYF.

The CDR3 region is CASSPYGGLAGSYEQYF. Written as DNA, the CDR3 is TGTGCCAGCAGCCCCTACGGGGGACTAGCGGGGTCGTACGAGCAGTACTTC. The chain is built from TRBV9 and TRBJ2-7, with 13 bases matching TRBD2. V trimming: 4 bases; J trimming: 4 bases; junction bases outside the gene matches: 11. The CDR3 has 17 residues. Germline-derived CDR1 and CDR2 are SGDLS and YYNGEE. Supplemented by reference TRBV9 and TRBJ2-7, the full variable domain reads DSGVTQTPKHLITATGQRVTLRCSPRSGDLSVYWYQQSLDQGLQFLIQYYNGEERAKGNILERFSAQQFPDLHSELNLSSLELGDSALYFCASSPYGGLAGSYEQYFGPGTRLTVT.

This clone was observed a few times. CDR3 nucleotides: TGTGCCAGCTCACCGCTCCCCCAGGAACTTCCCTACGAGCAGTACTTC. Translating it yields CASSPLPQELPYEQYF. V and J are TRBV18 and TRBJ2-7; D unresolved. V was shortened by 3 bases and J by 2 bases, with 17 bases between the two germline ends. The CDR3 loop spans 16 amino acids. Per the germline V gene, CDR1 is KGHSH and CDR2 is LQKENI.

The count of this clone is one. The V gene is TRBV6-1, the J gene TRBJ2-2; 11 bases agree with TRBD2. This CDR3 contains 15 residues. After removal of 6 bases from V and 6 bases from J, the junction contained 6 bases not matched to a gene. Germline V gene sequence: CDR1 MNHNS, CDR2 SASEGT. The DNA of the CDR3 is TGTGCCAGCAGGGTACTAGCGGGAGCGCCCGGGGAGCTGTTTTTT. Encoded protein: CASRVLAGAPGELFF.

As concerns this clone: Mismatch with germline at one junction end may stem from a read error. The sample carries other DNA sequences with the same CDR3. This chain links TRBV7-7 with TRBJ2-1; 12 bases are a match to TRBD2. The CDR3 contains 16 residues. Germline CDR1 and CDR2: SSHAT and FNYEAQ (reference sequence). The chain's CDR3 is CASSPWTSGEYNEQFF. In nucleotides, the CDR3 is TGTGCTAGCAGCCCCTGGACTAGCGGGGAGTACAATGAGCAGTTCTTC. The full variable domain, its missing parts supplied by reference TRBV7-7 and TRBJ2-1, is GAGVSQSPRYKVTKRGQDVTLRCDPISSHATLYWYQQALGQGPEFLTYFNYEAQPDKSGLPSDRFSAERPEGSISTLTIQRTEQRDSAMYRCASSPWTSGEYNEQFFGPGTRLTVL.

The V call is TRBV19, the J call TRBJ1-5, with 7 bases aligning to TRBD1. Germline values: CDR1 LNHDA, CDR2 SQIVND (reference sequence). This CDR3 region has 13 residues. The J segment lost 4 bases and the V segment lost 6 bases, leaving 3 bases of the junction unmatched. The CDR3, as DNA: TGTGCCAGTAGGATACAGGGGAATCAGCCCCAGCATTTT. Its protein product is CASRIQGNQPQHF. Variable domain in full (rest from reference TRBV19 and TRBJ1-5): DGGITQSPKYLFRKEGQNVTLSCEQNLNHDAMYWYRQDPGQGLRLIYYSQIVNDFQKGDIAEGYSVSREKKESFPLTVTSAQKNPTAFYLCASRIQGNQPQHFGDGTRLSIL.

The chain combines TRBV7-9 with TRBJ2-7; 8 positions match TRBD2. The CDR3 extends over 15 amino acids. Germline V CDR1 and CDR2: SEHNR, FQNEAQ (reference sequence). V dropped 5 bases and J dropped 3; count of bases not matched to a gene: 9. CDR3 protein: CASSLPSLAGYEQYF. DNA for the CDR3: TGTGCCAGCAGCCTCCCGAGTCTAGCGGGCTACGAGCAGTACTTC.

V and J are TRBV5-1 and TRBJ2-3, with a weak D call TRBD1 (6 bases). The V gene lost 1 base and the J gene lost 5 bases, with 14 bases spanning the gap. This CDR3 contains 15 residues. Germline loops: CDR1 SGHRS, CDR2 YFSETQ. The DNA of the CDR3 is TGCGCCAGCAGCTTGACGGGCAGGGGACAAGATACGCAGTATTTT. Translation: CASSLTGRGQDTQYF.

This clone was seen just once. The chain uses TRBV7-9 and TRBJ2-5; no reliable D call. CDR3 length: 15 residues. CDR1 and CDR2 from the germline V gene are SEHNR and FQNEAQ (reference sequence). Trimming removed 0 bases at V and 2 bases at J, with 10 bases between. CDR3 bases: TGTGCCAGCAGCTTAGCGGCAGCAACTCAAGAGACCCAGTACTTC. This codes for CASSLAAATQETQYF.

This clone was detected once. The V and J genes are TRBV5-1 and TRBJ2-7; 12 nucleotides align to TRBD2. Germline values: CDR1 SGHRS, CDR2 YFSETQ. J lost 4 bases, V lost 4 bases, and 6 bases had no gene match. The CDR3 runs 15 residues. The CDR3 nucleotides read TGCGCCAGCAGCCCGGAACTAGCGGGAGGATACGAGCAGTACTTC. Amino acids: CASSPELAGGYEQYF. Together with reference TRBV5-1 and TRBJ2-7, the CDR3 gives the full variable domain: KAGVTQTPRYLIKTRGQQVTLSCSPISGHRSVSWYQQTPGQGLQFLFEYFSETQRNKGNFPGRFSGRQFSNSRSEMNVSTLELGDSALYLCASSPELAGGYEQYFGPGTRLTVT.

The chain links TRBV19 to TRBJ1-5, with D unclear. V was trimmed by 6 bases and J by 3 bases, leaving 12 bases between them. The CDR3 is 14 amino acids. Germline CDR1 is LNHDA and CDR2 is SQIVND (reference sequence). In nucleotides, the CDR3 is TGTGCCAGTAGCCTCAGGACGAACAATCAGCCCCAGCATTTT. Protein product: CASSLRTNNQPQHF.

CDR3 DNA: TGTGCCAGCAGCTTAGCTCAGGGCCCCTACGAGCAGTACTTC. Encoded protein: CASSLAQGPYEQYF. The chain has TRBV7-6 and TRBJ2-7; TRBD1 might be the D (5 bases). This CDR3 region has 14 residues. Deletions cut 0 bases from V and 2 bases from J, with 8 bases between. Germline assignment: CDR1 SGHVS and CDR2 FNYEAQ.

V is TRBV19 and J is TRBJ1-5; D remains unclear. Trimming left V 4 bases short and J 7 bases short, with 11 bases between. The CDR3 has 13 residues. Germline assignment: CDR1 LNHDA and CDR2 SQIVND (reference sequence). Written as DNA, the CDR3 is TGTGCCAGTAGTAAGGACCGGCGGCAGCCCCAGCATTTT. This translates into CASSKDRRQPQHF.